This TCR beta chain was captured by sequencing in a study of cytomegalovirus exposure and HLA in healthy donors. Study conclusions and caveats: In presence/absence analyses, roughly uniform sequencing depth across donors was assumed.

Primers included in the PCR were 60 Vbeta and 13 Jbeta primers. Generated by immunoSEQ multiplex PCR, the TCRdb table keeps only in-frame clones and is missing some. The sample records 110,000 or so clones, 74% being singletons. Losses at the gene ends were 6 bases for V and 0 bases for J; bases not matched to a gene: 7. The CDR3 length is 16 residues. Per the germline V gene, CDR1 is SEHNR and CDR2 is FQNEAQ (reference sequence). About this clone: Its target is unknown.

The sequenced sample was PBMCs. V gene TRBV7-9 combines with J gene TRBJ1-3, with 8 bases matching TRBD1. The receptor was derived from a woman between 40 and 55 years old in good health and CMV-seropositive. CDR3 loop: CASSPRQGSSGNTIYF. The CDR3 nucleotides are TGTGCCAGCAGTCCAAGACAGGGGAGCTCTGGAAACACCATATATTTT.